This T cell receptor beta chain is drawn from a study of immune characterization of retroperitoneal liposarcoma. CDR3 length: 16 residues. Trimming took 5 bases from V and 1 from J, leaving 15 bases between them. The germline V gene encodes CDR1 MNHEY and CDR2 SVGAGI. TCRdb recomputed calls from the PCR reads with MiXCR, one row per CDR3 protein. The table records approximately 11,000 distinct CDR3 sequences, 20% to 30% of them present only once. The rearrangement joins TRBV6-5 to TRBJ2-1; D remains ambiguous. Sample: blood. The clonotype originates from a male donor with retroperitoneal liposarcoma. For the CDR3, the DNA is TGTGCCAGCAGTCCCACCCCCGTCCGATCCTACAATGAGCAGTTCTTC. It translates to CASSPTPVRSYNEQFF.